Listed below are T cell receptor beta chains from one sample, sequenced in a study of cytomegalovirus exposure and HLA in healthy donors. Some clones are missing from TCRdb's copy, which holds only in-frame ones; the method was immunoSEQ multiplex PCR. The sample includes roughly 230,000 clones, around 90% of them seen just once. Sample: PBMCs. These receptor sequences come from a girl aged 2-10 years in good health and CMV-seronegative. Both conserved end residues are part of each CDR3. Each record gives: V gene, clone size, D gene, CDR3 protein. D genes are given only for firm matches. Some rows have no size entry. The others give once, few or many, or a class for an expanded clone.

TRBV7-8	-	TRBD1	CASSAETGPSSYEQYF
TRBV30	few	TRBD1	CAWSFQQGARETQYF
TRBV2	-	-	CASSDYLLGPGGETQYF
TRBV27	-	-	CASSFSGNQPQHF
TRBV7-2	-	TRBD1	CASSAGTGGSGLPFF
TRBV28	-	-	CASTRGAEQYF
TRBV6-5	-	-	CASSYTSDEQYF
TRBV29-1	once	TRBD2	CSVGVGGLPETQYF
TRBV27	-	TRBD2	CASSSIVSGGTDTQYF
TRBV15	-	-	CATSKRGETQYF
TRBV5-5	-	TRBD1	CASSSAGDRAHTEAFF
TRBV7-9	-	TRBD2	CASSPRTSGGYNEQFF
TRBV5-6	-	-	CASSLGPASALEQFF
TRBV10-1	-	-	CASLEQLKNTEAFF
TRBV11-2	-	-	CASSLKPHRYNSPLHF
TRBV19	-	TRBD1	CASTPGQGLPEGAPLHF
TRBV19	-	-	CASRTLDRNQETQYF
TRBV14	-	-	CASSHNFYEQYF